The rows below give T cell receptor beta chains drawn from one sample of a study of cytomegalovirus exposure and HLA in healthy donors. The assay was immunoSEQ multiplex PCR, and TCRdb's table has in-frame clones only and misses some. The sample holds 100,000 or so clones, about 81% seen once. The specimen sequenced was PBMCs. These receptors originate from a man aged 25 to 40 in good health and CMV-seronegative. Both conserved end residues are trimmed from each CDR3.

J	V	CDR3
TRBJ2-1	TRBV9	ASSSEGTTYNEQF
TRBJ2-7	TRBV7-8	ASSPLALRYEQY
TRBJ2-3	TRBV4-1	ASSPQLLTDTQY
TRBJ1-5	TRBV6-5	ASSSGQFNQPQH
TRBJ2-1	TRBV6-4	ATSREADSNNEQF
TRBJ1-2	TRBV27	ASRMGVYGYT
TRBJ1-1	TRBV2	ASSIQGPTEAF
TRBJ1-4	TRBV21-1	ASSRLGLIANEKLF
TRBJ2-3	TRBV29-1	SVEGQGLDTQY
TRBJ2-1	TRBV5-1	ASSLGLAGGYNEQF
TRBJ1-1	TRBV19	ASSIRRDSRSTEAF
TRBJ2-7	TRBV25-1	ASSARTAPYEQY
TRBJ1-1	TRBV7-2	ASSSDRNTEAF
TRBJ2-3	TRBV6-4	ASSDGGSATDTQY
TRBJ2-7	TRBV13	ASSLGLSMGAV
TRBJ1-2	TRBV16	ATLNRVTGTYGYT
TRBJ2-1	TRBV11-2	ASSLVAGVAHEQF
TRBJ2-5	TRBV5-1	ASSLGTGRETQY